This TCR beta chain stems from a study of T cells in Graves' hyperthyroidism and ophthalmopathy. Each person with ophthalmopathy scored at least 3 on the Clinical Activity Score, reached NOSPECS grade 4 or higher, and had been ill under 3 months. Ten or more counts support this clonotype. Authors of the study amplified TCR beta CDR3 regions from RNA transcripts. Primed by the HTBI set, a first-round RT-PCR was run on the TCR CDR3. TCRdb used MiXCR to reprocess the multiplex PCR reads, holding one entry per CDR3 protein. The data contain about 610,000 distinct CDR3 sequences, roughly 15% of them singletons. With 8 bases clipped from V and 4 bases from J, the junction kept 2 bases outside the gene matches. This CDR3 comprises 12 residues. Germline loops: CDR1 ENHRY, CDR2 SYGVKD.

This TCR was recovered from a woman aged 40 to 50 with Graves' ophthalmopathy. The sequenced sample was blood. This sequence joins TRBV10-3 and TRBJ1-5; TRBD1 agrees at 7 bases. CDR3 DNA sequence: TGTGCCATCGGGGACAGAAATCAGCCCCAGCATTTT. It translates to CAIGDRNQPQHF.